These T cell receptor beta chains were read from a single sample in a study of shared clonotypes between healthy human individuals. Method: immunoSEQ multiplex PCR; TCRdb's copy keeps in-frame clones and lacks some. This repertoire shows more than 1,200,000 clones, approximately 98.5% found once; its top ten account for about 0.35%. The sample comprised naive CD4+ T cells sorted from blood. These receptors were taken from a man aged 30 to 39 in good health. Both conserved end residues are part of each CDR3. D genes are given only for firm matches. Clone sizes are given selectively: once, few, many, or a class where the clone is expanded.

v_call: TRBV29-1
j_call: TRBJ1-1
d_call: TRBD1
clone_size: NA
cdr3_nt: TGCAGCGTTGCGGTCGGGACAGGCTTACGGGCTTTCTTT
cdr3_aa: CSVAVGTGLRAFF

v_call: TRBV5-4
j_call: TRBJ2-3
d_call: NA
clone_size: NA
cdr3_nt: TGTGCCAGCAGCTATGATCCCACAGATACGCAGTATTTT
cdr3_aa: CASSYDPTDTQYF

v_call: TRBV18
j_call: TRBJ2-7
d_call: NA
clone_size: NA
cdr3_nt: TGTGCCAGCTCACCAGGGCTAGCCCTATCCTACGAGCAGTACTTC
cdr3_aa: CASSPGLALSYEQYF

v_call: TRBV7-2
j_call: TRBJ2-2
d_call: TRBD2
clone_size: NA
cdr3_nt: TGTGCCAGCAGCACAGGGGGACTAGCGGGCTTCACCGGGGAGCTGTTTTTT
cdr3_aa: CASSTGGLAGFTGELFF

v_call: TRBV23-1
j_call: TRBJ1-5
d_call: TRBD1
clone_size: NA
cdr3_nt: TGCGCCAGCAGTCGAGACAGGGGGAGCAATCAGCCCCAGCATTTT
cdr3_aa: CASSRDRGSNQPQHF

v_call: TRBV20-1
j_call: TRBJ2-5
d_call: NA
clone_size: NA
cdr3_nt: TGCAGTGCTAAGACGAAAGAGACCCAGTACTTC
cdr3_aa: CSAKTKETQYF

v_call: TRBV2
j_call: TRBJ1-1
d_call: TRBD1
clone_size: NA
cdr3_nt: TGTGCCAGCAGTCATGACAGGGTGAACACTGAAGCTTTCTTT
cdr3_aa: CASSHDRVNTEAFF

v_call: TRBV11-2
j_call: TRBJ2-2
d_call: NA
clone_size: NA
cdr3_nt: TGTGCCAGCACCCGATGGCGGTCGCCGAGCACCGGGGAGCTGTTTTTT
cdr3_aa: CASTRWRSPSTGELFF

v_call: TRBV18
j_call: TRBJ2-2
d_call: TRBD1
clone_size: NA
cdr3_nt: TGTGCCAGCTCACCACCTGGGACAGCCCTGAACACCGGGGAGCTGTTTTTT
cdr3_aa: CASSPPGTALNTGELFF

v_call: TRBV13
j_call: TRBJ2-1
d_call: NA
clone_size: NA
cdr3_nt: TGTGCCAGCAGCACACGGAACGGGAATGAGCAGTTCTTC
cdr3_aa: CASSTRNGNEQFF

v_call: TRBV5-1
j_call: TRBJ1-1
d_call: NA
clone_size: NA
cdr3_nt: TGCGCCAGCAGCCCCTCCCTGGGCCGTAACACTGAAGCTTTCTTT
cdr3_aa: CASSPSLGRNTEAFF

v_call: TRBV18
j_call: TRBJ2-3
d_call: NA
clone_size: NA
cdr3_nt: TGTGCCAGCTCACCACTTGGTAGGGGACCCACAGATACGCAGTATTTT
cdr3_aa: CASSPLGRGPTDTQYF

v_call: TRBV7-9
j_call: TRBJ2-6
d_call: NA
clone_size: NA
cdr3_nt: TGTGCCAGCAGCTTAAGGGGGACGACGGCCAACGTCCTGACTTTC
cdr3_aa: CASSLRGTTANVLTF

v_call: TRBV5-4
j_call: TRBJ1-1
d_call: NA
clone_size: once
cdr3_nt: TGTGCCAGCAGCCACGGCACGGGGTGGGTGAACACTGAAGCTTTCTTT
cdr3_aa: CASSHGTGWVNTEAFF

v_call: TRBV2
j_call: TRBJ1-1
d_call: NA
clone_size: NA
cdr3_nt: TGTGCCAGCAGTGAACAGGGCGGGTGGACCACTGAAGCTTTCTTT
cdr3_aa: CASSEQGGWTTEAFF

v_call: TRBV7-9
j_call: TRBJ2-1
d_call: TRBD2
clone_size: once
cdr3_nt: TGTGCCAGCAGCTCCACCGGGACTAGCGGGAGGGGCCGCTACAATGAGCAGTTCTTC
cdr3_aa: CASSSTGTSGRGRYNEQFF

v_call: TRBV29-1
j_call: TRBJ1-1
d_call: NA
clone_size: NA
cdr3_nt: TGCAGCGTTGTCCAACGGATAGGCCCTGAAGCTTTCTTT
cdr3_aa: CSVVQRIGPEAFF

v_call: TRBV5-1
j_call: TRBJ2-7
d_call: NA
clone_size: NA
cdr3_nt: TGCGCCAGCAGCTTAATTGGCAGGCAACGCGAGCAGTACTTC
cdr3_aa: CASSLIGRQREQYF

v_call: TRBV30
j_call: TRBJ1-4
d_call: NA
clone_size: NA
cdr3_nt: TGTGCCGGAGTGTCGTTAACTAATGAAAAACTGTTTTTT
cdr3_aa: CAGVSLTNEKLFF

v_call: TRBV28
j_call: TRBJ1-5
d_call: NA
clone_size: NA
cdr3_nt: TGTGCCACCGATCTACCGGGACGGGGAAGATCGGGCAATCAGCCCCAGCATTTT
cdr3_aa: CATDLPGRGRSGNQPQHF

v_call: TRBV5-4
j_call: TRBJ1-1
d_call: NA
clone_size: NA
cdr3_nt: TGTGCCAGCAGCTTGTCTCGGGGATTTGACACTGAAGCTTTCTTT
cdr3_aa: CASSLSRGFDTEAFF

v_call: TRBV18
j_call: TRBJ2-7
d_call: TRBD1
clone_size: NA
cdr3_nt: TGTGCCAGCTCACCAACCGGGACAGGGGGTTACGAGCAGTACTTC
cdr3_aa: CASSPTGTGGYEQYF

v_call: TRBV18
j_call: TRBJ1-1
d_call: NA
clone_size: NA
cdr3_nt: TGTGCCAGCTCAGCCCAGGGACGGATGAACACTGAAGCTTTCTTT
cdr3_aa: CASSAQGRMNTEAFF

v_call: TRBV4-1
j_call: TRBJ2-7
d_call: TRBD2
clone_size: NA
cdr3_nt: TGCGCCAGCAGCCGACTAGCGGGAGACGAGCAGTACTTC
cdr3_aa: CASSRLAGDEQYF

v_call: TRBV7-6
j_call: TRBJ2-3
d_call: TRBD2
clone_size: once
cdr3_nt: TGTGCCAGCAGCTCCAGGCGAGCGGGAGACACAGATACGCAGTATTTT
cdr3_aa: CASSSRRAGDTDTQYF

v_call: TRBV5-1
j_call: TRBJ2-2
d_call: NA
clone_size: once
cdr3_nt: TGCGCCAGCAGCTTGATCATAACTAGCTCCACCGGGGAGCTGTTTTTT
cdr3_aa: CASSLIITSSTGELFF

v_call: TRBV7-2
j_call: TRBJ2-5
d_call: TRBD2
clone_size: NA
cdr3_nt: TGTGCCAGCAGCTCGACTAGCGGGAGGGATGAGACCCAGTACTTC
cdr3_aa: CASSSTSGRDETQYF

v_call: TRBV2
j_call: TRBJ2-2
d_call: NA
clone_size: NA
cdr3_nt: TGTGCCAGCGAGAGTCTCATGCAGGGTGGGGAGCTGTTTTTT
cdr3_aa: CASESLMQGGELFF

v_call: TRBV28
j_call: TRBJ1-2
d_call: NA
clone_size: NA
cdr3_nt: TGTGCCAGCGGGGGCTTTTATGGCTACACCTTC
cdr3_aa: CASGGFYGYTF